The TCR beta chain under discussion was sequenced for a study of radiotherapy plus CTLA-4 blockade in lung cancer. For this clone: Its target is not known.

Broader study findings: According to reports, early shifts in blood T cell clones, alongside interferon-beta, forecast response most accurately. Among blood TCR repertoires after radiotherapy plus ipilimumab, tumor-derived clones expanded.

Germline V CDR1 and CDR2: MNHEY, SMNVEV (reference sequence). CDR3 size: 14 residues. The ends were cut back, 2 bases at V and 7 bases at J, with 12 bases in the middle. Sequencing used immunoSEQ multiplex PCR; TCRdb keeps in-frame clones, though not all of them. This repertoire shows about 32,000 clones, under 85% found once; its top ten account for roughly 13%. The J gene is TRBJ1-5, the V gene TRBV27; the D gene is possibly TRBD1 (6 bases). This sequence was found in a human donor with non-small cell lung cancer that progressed on radiotherapy plus ipilimumab. Sequences were derived from peripheral blood, sampled from a patient treated with radiotherapy plus ipilimumab. Here the CDR3 reads CASSLGGARQPQHF. The CDR3 bases are TGTGCCAGCAGTTTAGGGGGGGCCAGGCAGCCCCAGCATTTT.